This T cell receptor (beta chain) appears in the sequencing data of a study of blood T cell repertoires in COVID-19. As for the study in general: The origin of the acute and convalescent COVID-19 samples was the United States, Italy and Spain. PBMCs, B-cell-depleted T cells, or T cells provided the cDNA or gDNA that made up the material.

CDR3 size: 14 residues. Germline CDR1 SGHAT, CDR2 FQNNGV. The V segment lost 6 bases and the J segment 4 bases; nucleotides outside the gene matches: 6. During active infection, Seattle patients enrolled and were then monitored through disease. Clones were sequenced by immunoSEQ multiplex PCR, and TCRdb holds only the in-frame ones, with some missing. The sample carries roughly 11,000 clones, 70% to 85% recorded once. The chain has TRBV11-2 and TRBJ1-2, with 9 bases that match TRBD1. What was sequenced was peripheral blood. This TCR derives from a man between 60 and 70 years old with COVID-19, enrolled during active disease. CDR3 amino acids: CASSRPGQGYGYTF. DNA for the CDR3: TGTGCCAGCAGTAGGCCGGGACAGGGCTATGGCTACACCTTC.